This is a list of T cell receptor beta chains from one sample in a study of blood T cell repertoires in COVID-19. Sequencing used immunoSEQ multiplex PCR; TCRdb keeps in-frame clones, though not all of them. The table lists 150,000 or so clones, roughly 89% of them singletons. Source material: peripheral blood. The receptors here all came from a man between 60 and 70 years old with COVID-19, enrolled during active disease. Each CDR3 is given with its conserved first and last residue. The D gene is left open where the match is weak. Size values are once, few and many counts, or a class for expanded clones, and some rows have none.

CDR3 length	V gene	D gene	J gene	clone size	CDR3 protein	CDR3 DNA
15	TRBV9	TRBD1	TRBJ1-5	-	CASSVGATGRQPQHF	TGTGCCAGCAGCGTAGGGGCGACAGGGAGACAGCCCCAGCATTTT
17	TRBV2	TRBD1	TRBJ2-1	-	CAIPFLPGQEAYNEQFF	TGTGCCATCCCGTTCCTCCCGGGACAGGAAGCCTACAATGAGCAGTTCTTC
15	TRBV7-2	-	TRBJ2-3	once	CASSLGLDQAGTQYF	TGTGCCAGCAGCTTAGGTTTAGACCAAGCAGGTACGCAGTATTTT
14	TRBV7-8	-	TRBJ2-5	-	CASSSVSREETQYF	TGTGCCAGCAGCTCCGTGTCCCGAGAGGAGACCCAGTACTTC
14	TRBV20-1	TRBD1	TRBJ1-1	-	CSASLPGGQTEAFF	TGCAGTGCTAGTTTACCAGGGGGTCAAACTGAAGCTTTCTTT
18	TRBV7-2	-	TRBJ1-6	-	CASSFHLPGRDPGSPLHF	TGTGCCAGCAGCTTCCACCTACCCGGGAGGGACCCTGGTTCACCCCTCCACTTT
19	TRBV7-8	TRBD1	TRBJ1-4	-	CASSSYRVLQGAFHEKLFF	TGTGCCAGCAGCTCTTATAGAGTCCTCCAGGGGGCGTTTCATGAAAAACTGTTTTTT
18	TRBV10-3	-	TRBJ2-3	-	CAISEPGGTASLADTQYF	TGTGCCATCAGTGAGCCTGGGGGGACCGCTAGCTTAGCAGATACGCAGTATTTT
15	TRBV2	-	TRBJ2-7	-	CASSDQGRDTYEQYF	TGTGCCAGCAGTGACCAGGGGAGGGATACCTACGAGCAGTACTTC
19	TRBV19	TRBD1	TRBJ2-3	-	CASSRTGDILVLSTDTQYF	TGTGCCAGTAGCAGGACAGGGGACATCCTTGTACTTAGCACAGATACGCAGTATTTT
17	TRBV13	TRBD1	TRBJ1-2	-	CASSLDRDRGNLRGYTF	TGTGCCAGCAGCCTGGACCGGGACAGGGGTAACTTGCGTGGCTACACCTTC
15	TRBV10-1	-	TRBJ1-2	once	CASTLGGFQCYGYTF	TGCGCCAGCACCTTGGGGGGGTTTCAGTGCTATGGCTACACCTTC
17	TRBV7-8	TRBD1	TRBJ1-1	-	CASSPRDSRGFGTEAFF	TGTGCCAGCAGCCCACGGGACAGTAGGGGTTTCGGCACTGAAGCTTTCTTT
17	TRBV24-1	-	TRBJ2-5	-	CATSVRDGGAGWETQYF	TGTGCCACCAGTGTCAGGGATGGGGGCGCCGGCTGGGAGACCCAGTACTTC
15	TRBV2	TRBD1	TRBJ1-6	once	CASSALGQGNSPLHF	TGTGCCAGCAGTGCCCTTGGACAGGGAAATTCACCCCTCCACTTT
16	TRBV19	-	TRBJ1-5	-	CASSTQHAASNQPQHF	TGTGCCAGTAGTACCCAACACGCGGCGAGCAATCAGCCCCAGCATTTT
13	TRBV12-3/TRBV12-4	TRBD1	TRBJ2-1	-	CASKTTGGNEQFF	TGTGCCAGCAAAACTACAGGGGGCAATGAGCAGTTCTTC
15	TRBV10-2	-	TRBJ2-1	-	CASSELALAGNEQFF	TGCGCCAGCAGTGAGTTGGCTCTTGCGGGGAATGAGCAGTTCTTC